This T cell receptor beta chain was identified during a study of CD8+CD57+ T cells in acquired aplastic anemia. Study at large: Recorded DNA amounts for sorted CD4+ and CD8+ cells had an average of approximately 3.2 ug. The study's findings and limits: Patients and healthy controls showed no significant CD8+ Simpson's diversity difference. Patients and controls were found to share 25 to 35 CD8+ CDR3 sequences.

Selection for sequencing was limited to patients who had shown CD8+CD57+ cell expansion by flow cytometry. All patients were therapy-naive when blood was sampled. Comment on this clonotype: Antigen specificity is unknown.

Both TCR beta VDJ combination and CDR3 sequence profiling were carried out. Genomic DNA was the template for this profiling. TCRdb ran MiXCR on the reads and lists one entry per CDR3 protein. This table holds some 92,000 distinct CDR3 sequences, roughly 70% found once. The source of this sequence is a human donor with aplastic anemia. The sample consisted of sorted CD4+, CD8+, or CD8+CD57+ T cells (not recorded which) from PBMCs.

The CDR3 is CSARDVGGLSYEQYF. The CDR3 region has the DNA TGCAGTGCTAGAGATGTGGGGGGGTTAAGCTACGAGCAGTACTTC. This chain uses TRBV20-1 with TRBJ2-7, with 7 bases that match TRBD2. Germline V gene lookup returns CDR1 DFQATT and CDR2 SNEGSKA (reference sequence). With V trimmed by 0 bases and J by 3 bases, 8 bases remained unmatched. This CDR3 region has 15 residues.